Below, 2 T cell receptor beta chains from the same sample are listed, as sequenced in a study of T-cell reconstitution after alpha-beta-depleted transplantation in children. Overall study findings and caveats: Newly made T cells mostly supplied T-cell counts and diversity one year after transplant.

Unique molecular identifiers tagged the TCRbeta library. MiXCR, run by TCRdb on the PCR reads, gives a single entry per CDR3 protein. The sample carries 250,000 to 300,000 distinct CDR3 sequences, around 7.1% recorded once. Which antigens these TCRs recognize remains unknown. The sample was peripheral blood, taken 360 days after TCRalphabeta/CD19-depleted stem cell transplant. Receptors originate from a female patient younger than 10 who had a stem cell transplant for Fanconi anemia, so the T cells may come from the graft donor.

The chain employs TRBV11-2 and TRBJ2-1, with D tentatively TRBD1 or TRBD2 (5 bases each). The length of the CDR3 is 12 residues. Trimming left V 1 base short and J 13 bases short, with 11 bases between. Germline V gives CDR1 SGHAT, CDR2 FQNNGV. Here the CDR3 DNA reads TGTGCCAGCAGCTTAGGGGACGGCTCACAGTTCTTC. Its translation: CASSLGDGSQFF.

This clonotype was detected a few times. The CDR3 DNA reads TGTGCCAGCAGCCGTACCAGGACTAGCGGGACTCCAACCCTTTACGAGCAGTACTTC. Protein sequence: CASSRTRTSGTPTLYEQYF. The gene calls are TRBV6-4 and TRBJ2-7; TRBD2 matches at 12 bases. The CDR3 covers 19 residues. V lost 6 bases to trimming and J lost 4 bases; unmatched junction nucleotides: 19. Germline V gene sequence: CDR1 MRHNA, CDR2 SNTAGT.